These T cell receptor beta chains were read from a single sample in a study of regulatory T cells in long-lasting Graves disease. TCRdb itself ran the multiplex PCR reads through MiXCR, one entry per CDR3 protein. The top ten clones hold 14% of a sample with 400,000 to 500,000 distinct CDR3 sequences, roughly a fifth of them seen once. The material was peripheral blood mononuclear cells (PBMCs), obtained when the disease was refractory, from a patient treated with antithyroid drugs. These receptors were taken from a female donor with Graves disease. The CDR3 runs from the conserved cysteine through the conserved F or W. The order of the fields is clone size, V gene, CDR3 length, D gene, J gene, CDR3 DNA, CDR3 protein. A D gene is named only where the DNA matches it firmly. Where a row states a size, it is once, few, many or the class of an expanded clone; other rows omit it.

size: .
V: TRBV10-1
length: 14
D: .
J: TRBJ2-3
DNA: TGCGCCAGCAGTGAGACAGCCCAGGTAGATACGCAGTATTTT
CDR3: CASSETAQVDTQYF

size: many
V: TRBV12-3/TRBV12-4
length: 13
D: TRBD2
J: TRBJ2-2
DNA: TGTGCCAGCAGGGGAGGGCCGGCCGGGGAGCTGTTTTTT
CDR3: CASRGGPAGELFF

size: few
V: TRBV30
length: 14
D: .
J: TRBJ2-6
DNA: TGTGCCTGGAGTGTTCCTTCAGGGGCCAACGTCCTGACTTTC
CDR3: CAWSVPSGANVLTF

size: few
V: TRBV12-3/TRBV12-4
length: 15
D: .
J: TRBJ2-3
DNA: TGTGCCAGCAGTTTCAGCGGACCTAGCACAGATACGCAGTATTTT
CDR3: CASSFSGPSTDTQYF

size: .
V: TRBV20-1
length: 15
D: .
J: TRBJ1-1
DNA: TGCAGTGCCCCTGGGGGGGCCTTCATGAACACTGAAGCTTTCTTT
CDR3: CSAPGGAFMNTEAFF

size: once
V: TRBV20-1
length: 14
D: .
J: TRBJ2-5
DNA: TGCAGTGCTAGGGGGATGGGGTCCCCAGAGACCCAGTACTTC
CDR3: CSARGMGSPETQYF

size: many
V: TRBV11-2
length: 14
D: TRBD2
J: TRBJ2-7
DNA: TGTGCCAGCAGATTCAGCGGGAGCTCCTACGAGCAGTACTTC
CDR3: CASRFSGSSYEQYF

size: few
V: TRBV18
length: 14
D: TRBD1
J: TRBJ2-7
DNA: TGTGCCAGCTCCGTGGGACAGGTCAACTACGAGCAGTACTTC
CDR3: CASSVGQVNYEQYF

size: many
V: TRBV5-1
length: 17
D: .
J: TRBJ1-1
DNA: TGCGCCAGCAGCTTGGGGAATAGGAGGGCTATGAACACTGAAGCTTTCTTT
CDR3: CASSLGNRRAMNTEAFF

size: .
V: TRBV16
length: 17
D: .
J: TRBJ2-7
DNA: TGTGCCAGCAGCCAATCTAGCCCGGGGCTTGTGGGCTCCGAGCAGTACTTC
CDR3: CASSQSSPGLVGSEQYF

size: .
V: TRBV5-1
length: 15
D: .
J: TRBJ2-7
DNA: TGCGCCAGCAGCTTTCGGACACTGCCCTCCTACGAGCAGTACTTC
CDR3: CASSFRTLPSYEQYF

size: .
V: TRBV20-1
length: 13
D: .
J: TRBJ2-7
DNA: TGCAGTGCTTTACCGGGGAGCTCCTACGAGCAGTACTTC
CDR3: CSALPGSSYEQYF

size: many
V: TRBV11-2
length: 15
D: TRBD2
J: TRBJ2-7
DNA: TGTGCCAGCAGCTTAGGCGGGAGGGCCTTCTACGAGCAGTACTTC
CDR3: CASSLGGRAFYEQYF

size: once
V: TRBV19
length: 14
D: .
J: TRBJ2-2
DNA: TGTGCCAGTAGTACACACTCGAACACCGGGGAGCTGTTTTTT
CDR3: CASSTHSNTGELFF

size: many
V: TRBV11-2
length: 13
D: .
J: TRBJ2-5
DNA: TGTGCCAGCAGCCAGGAGAGGGGGGAGACCCAGTACTTC
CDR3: CASSQERGETQYF

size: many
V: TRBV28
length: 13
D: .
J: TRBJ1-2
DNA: TGTGCCAGCAGTACCTACAGGGAGAAGGGCTACACCTTC
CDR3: CASSTYREKGYTF

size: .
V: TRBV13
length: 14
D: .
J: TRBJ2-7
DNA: TGTGCCAGCAGCTTAGTTACAGCGAGGGCCGAGCAGTACTTC
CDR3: CASSLVTARAEQYF

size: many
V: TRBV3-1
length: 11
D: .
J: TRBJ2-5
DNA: TGTGCCAGCAGTCAGGCGGAGACCCAGTACTTC
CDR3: CASSQAETQYF

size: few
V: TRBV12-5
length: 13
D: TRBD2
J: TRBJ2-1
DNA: TGTGCTAGTGGTCCTCTCGGGGGGAATGAGCAGTTCTTC
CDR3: CASGPLGGNEQFF

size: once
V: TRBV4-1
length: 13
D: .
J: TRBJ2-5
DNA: TGCGCCAGCAGCCATCCTCAGAGGGCGGAGAAGTACTTC
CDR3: CASSHPQRAEKYF

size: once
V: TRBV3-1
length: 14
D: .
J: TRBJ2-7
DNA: TGTGCCAGCAGCCCCTCCACTTTCACCTACGAGCAGTACTTC
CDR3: CASSPSTFTYEQYF

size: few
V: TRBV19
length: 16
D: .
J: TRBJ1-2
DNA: TGTGCCAGTAGTATAGGTACAACACCAAGTAACTATGGCTACACCTTC
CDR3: CASSIGTTPSNYGYTF

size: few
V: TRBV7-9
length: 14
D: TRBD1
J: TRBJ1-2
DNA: TGTGCCAGCAGCCTCACAGGGGATGACTATGGCTACACCTTC
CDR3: CASSLTGDDYGYTF

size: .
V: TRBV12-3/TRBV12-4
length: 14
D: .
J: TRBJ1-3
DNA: TGTGCCAGCAGTGAAGTATCCTCTGGAAACACCATATATTTT
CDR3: CASSEVSSGNTIYF

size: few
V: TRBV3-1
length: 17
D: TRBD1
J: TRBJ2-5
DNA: TGTGCCAGCAGCCCGGGACAGGGGGCAGTGGCAGGGGAGACCCAGTACTTC
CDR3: CASSPGQGAVAGETQYF

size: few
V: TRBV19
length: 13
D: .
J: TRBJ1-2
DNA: TGTGCCAGTAGCCCCGCCTCTAACTATGGCTACACCTTC
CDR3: CASSPASNYGYTF

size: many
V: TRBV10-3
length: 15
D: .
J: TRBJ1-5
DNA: TGTGCCATCAGCCCCGGGGAGGTTAGCAATCAGCCCCAGCATTTT
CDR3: CAISPGEVSNQPQHF

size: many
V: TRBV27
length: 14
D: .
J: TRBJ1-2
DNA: TGTGCCAGCAGTTCTCTCGGCAGGGGTCATGGCTACACCTTC
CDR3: CASSSLGRGHGYTF

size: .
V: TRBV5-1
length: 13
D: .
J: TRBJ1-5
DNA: TGCGCCAGCAGCGCACCAAGGAATCAGCCCCAGCATTTT
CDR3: CASSAPRNQPQHF

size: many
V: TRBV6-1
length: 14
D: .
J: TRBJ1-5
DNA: TGTGCCAGCAGTGAAGAACCGGGAAATCAGCCCCAGCATTTT
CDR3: CASSEEPGNQPQHF

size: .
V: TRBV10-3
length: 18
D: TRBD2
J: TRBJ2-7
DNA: TGTGCCATCAGGGACGGAGGACTAGCGGGGCAACGAACCTACGAGCAGTACTTC
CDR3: CAIRDGGLAGQRTYEQYF

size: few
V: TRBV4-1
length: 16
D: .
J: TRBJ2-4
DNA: TGCGCCAGCAGCCAAGTTACACATTTAGCCAAAAACATTCAGTACTTC
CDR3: CASSQVTHLAKNIQYF

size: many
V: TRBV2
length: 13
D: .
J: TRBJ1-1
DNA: TGTGCCAGCATTTTGCAGGAGAACACTGAAGCTTTCTTT
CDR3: CASILQENTEAFF

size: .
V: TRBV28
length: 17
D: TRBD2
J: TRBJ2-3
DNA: TGTGCCAGCAGTTTCCCGTCGGTGGGAGGGAGCACAGATACGCAGTATTTT
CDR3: CASSFPSVGGSTDTQYF

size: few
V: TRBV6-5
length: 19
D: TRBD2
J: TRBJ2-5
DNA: TGTGCCAGCAGTTACAGATCGCTGGGGGAGGGCTACAACAAGAGGACCCAGTACTTC
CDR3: CASSYRSLGEGYNKRTQYF

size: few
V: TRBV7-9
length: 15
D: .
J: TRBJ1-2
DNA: TGTGCCAGCAGCTTAGAACGGACAGCGATCTATGGCTACACCTTC
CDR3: CASSLERTAIYGYTF

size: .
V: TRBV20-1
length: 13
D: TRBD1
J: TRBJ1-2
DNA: TGCAGTGCCAAACAGGGGGATTTGAATGGCTACACCTTC
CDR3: CSAKQGDLNGYTF

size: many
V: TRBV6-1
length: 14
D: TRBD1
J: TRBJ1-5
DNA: TGTGCCAGCAAGAAGACAGGGGGAGGTCAGCCCCAGCATTTT
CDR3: CASKKTGGGQPQHF

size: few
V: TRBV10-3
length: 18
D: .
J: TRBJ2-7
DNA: TGTGCCATCAGTCCTCAAGGACACTCGCGGGATGCATCCTACGAGCAGTACTTC
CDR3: CAISPQGHSRDASYEQYF

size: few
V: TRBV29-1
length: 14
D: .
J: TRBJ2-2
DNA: TGCAGCGGGGGCCGGGACAAGAACACCGGGGAGCTGTTTTTT
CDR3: CSGGRDKNTGELFF

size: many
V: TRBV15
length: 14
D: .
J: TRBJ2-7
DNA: TGTGCCACCAGCAGGTCGTCGAGCTCCTACGAGCAGTACTTC
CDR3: CATSRSSSSYEQYF

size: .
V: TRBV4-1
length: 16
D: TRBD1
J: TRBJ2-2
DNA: TGCGCCAGCAGCCAAGAGGCGACAGGGTTGTTTGGGGAGCTGTTTTTT
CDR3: CASSQEATGLFGELFF

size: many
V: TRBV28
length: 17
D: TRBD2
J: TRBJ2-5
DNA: TGTGCCAGCAGTGGCGGACTAGCGGGAGGGCCAGGGGGGGCCCAGTACTTC
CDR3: CASSGGLAGGPGGAQYF

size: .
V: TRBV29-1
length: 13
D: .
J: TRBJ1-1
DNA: TGCAGCGTGGAGACTAGGATGAACACTGAAGCTTTCTTT
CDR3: CSVETRMNTEAFF

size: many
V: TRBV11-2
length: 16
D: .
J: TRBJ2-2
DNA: TGTGCCAGCAGCTTAGGGGGCGGGATAACGACCGGGGAGCTGTTTTTT
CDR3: CASSLGGGITTGELFF

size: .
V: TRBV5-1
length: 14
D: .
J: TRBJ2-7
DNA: TGCGCCAGCAGCTTGGTGGCGGCCGCCTACGAGCAGTACTTC
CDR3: CASSLVAAAYEQYF

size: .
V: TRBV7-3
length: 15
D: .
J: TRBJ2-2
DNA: TGTGCCAGCAGCCCCCTCTTGGGTAACACCGGGGAGCTGTTTTTT
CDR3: CASSPLLGNTGELFF

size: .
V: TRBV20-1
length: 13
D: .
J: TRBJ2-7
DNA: TGCAGTGCTAGAGATAGTCGAGTCTACGAGCAGTACTTC
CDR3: CSARDSRVYEQYF

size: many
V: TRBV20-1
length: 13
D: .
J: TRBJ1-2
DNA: TGCAGTGCTAGAGAGTCCCCTCTAGGCGGCTACACCTTC
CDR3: CSARESPLGGYTF

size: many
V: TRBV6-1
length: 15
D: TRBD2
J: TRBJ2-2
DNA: TGTGCCAGCGACGATTCTGGGGGGGACACCGGGGAGCTGTTTTTT
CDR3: CASDDSGGDTGELFF

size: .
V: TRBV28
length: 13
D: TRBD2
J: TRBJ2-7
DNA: TGTGCCAGCAGGGGACTAGCGGGAGACGAGCAGTACTTC
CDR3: CASRGLAGDEQYF

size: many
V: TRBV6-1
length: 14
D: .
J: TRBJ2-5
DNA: TGTGCCAGCAGTGAAGGGGACGGGACCGGGACCCAGTACTTC
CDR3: CASSEGDGTGTQYF

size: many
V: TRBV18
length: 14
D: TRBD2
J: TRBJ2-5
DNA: TGTGCCAGCTCAAGGGGAGGGCCCCGGGAGACCCAGTACTTC
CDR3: CASSRGGPRETQYF